One T cell receptor beta chain is described in this entry. A read error may account for a junction end that differs from germline. The source of the sample is a study of sequential checkpoint blockade in melanoma. Study as a whole: Both treatment sequences were followed by maintenance nivolumab.

The protocol was immunoSEQ multiplex PCR, while the TCRdb copy is restricted to in-frame clones and leaves out a portion. Here the sample spans around 11,000 clones, approximately 60% being singletons. Treatment in this sample: randomized to nivolumab then ipilimumab (arm A) or the reverse (arm B). Sorted cells were live CD3+CD8+, lacking CD19 and CD56, from PBMCs. The CDR3 has 15 amino acids. The germline CDR1 and CDR2 sequences are LNHNV and YYDKDF (reference sequence). Sequencing was performed on CD8+ T cells sorted from blood (inferred from file names), taken from a patient given nivolumab and ipilimumab in sequence. This TCR came from a human donor with melanoma. The chain carries TRBV15 and TRBJ2-7; 10 bases fit TRBD1. The CDR3 loop is CATSRSGTGDYEQCF. CDR3 sequence (DNA): TGTGCCACCAGCAGATCCGGGACAGGGGACTACGAGCAGTGCTTC.